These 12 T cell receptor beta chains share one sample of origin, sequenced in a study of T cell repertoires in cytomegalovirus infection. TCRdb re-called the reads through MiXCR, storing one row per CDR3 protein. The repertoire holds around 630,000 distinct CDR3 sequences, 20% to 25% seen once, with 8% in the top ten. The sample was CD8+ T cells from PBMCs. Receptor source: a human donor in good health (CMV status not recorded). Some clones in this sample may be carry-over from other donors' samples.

The DNA of the CDR3 is TGCGCCAGCAGCCAAGATCTTATACGAGCGGGAAACACCATATATTTT. Encoded protein: CASSQDLIRAGNTIYF. V gene TRBV4-3 combines with J gene TRBJ1-3, with D unresolved. The V and J ends lost 0 bases and 4 bases respectively, with 13 bases between them. The CDR3 is made up of 16 amino acids. Germline lookup yields CDR1 LGHNA and CDR2 YSLEER.

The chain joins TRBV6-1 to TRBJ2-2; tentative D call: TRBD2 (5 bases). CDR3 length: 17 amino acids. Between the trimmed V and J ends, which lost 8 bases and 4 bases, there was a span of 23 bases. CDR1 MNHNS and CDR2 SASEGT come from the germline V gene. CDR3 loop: CASSCPDAGESTGELFF. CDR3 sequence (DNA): TGTGCCAGCTCCTGCCCTGATGCCGGGGAATCCACCGGGGAGCTGTTTTTT.

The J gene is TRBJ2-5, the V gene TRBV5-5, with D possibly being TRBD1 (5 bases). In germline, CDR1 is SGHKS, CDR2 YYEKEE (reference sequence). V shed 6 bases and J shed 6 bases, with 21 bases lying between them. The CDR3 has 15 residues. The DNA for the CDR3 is TGTGCCAGCACCCCACTTGGGGCAGGCCTCCAGACCCAGTACTTC. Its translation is CASTPLGAGLQTQYF.

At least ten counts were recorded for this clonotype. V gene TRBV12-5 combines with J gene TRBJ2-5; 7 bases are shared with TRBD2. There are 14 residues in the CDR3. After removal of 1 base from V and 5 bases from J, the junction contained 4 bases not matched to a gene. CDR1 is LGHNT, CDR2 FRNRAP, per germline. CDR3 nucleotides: TGTGCTAGTGGTTTGGGGGGGGGGACCGAGACCCAGTACTTC. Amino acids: CASGLGGGTETQYF.

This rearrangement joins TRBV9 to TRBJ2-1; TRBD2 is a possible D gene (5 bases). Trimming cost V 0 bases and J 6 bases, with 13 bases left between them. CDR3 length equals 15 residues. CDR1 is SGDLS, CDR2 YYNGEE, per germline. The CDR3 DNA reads TGTGCCAGCAGCGTAGGACCGCGGGCGGGCAATGAGCAGTTCTTC. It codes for CASSVGPRAGNEQFF.

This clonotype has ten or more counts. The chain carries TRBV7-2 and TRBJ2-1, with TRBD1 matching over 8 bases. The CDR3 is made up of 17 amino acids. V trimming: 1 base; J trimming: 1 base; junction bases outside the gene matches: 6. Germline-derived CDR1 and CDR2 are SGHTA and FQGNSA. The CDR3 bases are TGTGCCAGCAGCTTAGATCACAGGGGGAAATCCTACAATGAGCAGTTCTTC. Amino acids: CASSLDHRGKSYNEQFF.

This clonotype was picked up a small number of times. DNA for the CDR3: TGTGCTAGTGGTTTGGTAATCGACTCCTACGAGCAGTACTTC. Translating it yields CASGLVIDSYEQYF. The chain uses TRBV12-5 and TRBJ2-7; D call uncertain. The CDR3 has 14 amino acids. In germline, CDR1 is LGHNT, CDR2 FRNRAP. Trimming took off 0 bases at V and 0 bases at J, with 6 bases between the two ends.

CDR3 sequence reads: CASSPVGYEQYF. The CDR3 region has the DNA TGTGCCAGCAGTCCGGTCGGCTACGAGCAGTACTTC. The rearrangement links TRBV11-2 to TRBJ2-7; D is ambiguous. The CDR3 contains 12 residues. The V gene's germline CDR1 is SGHAT and CDR2 FQNNGV. Trimming removed 6 bases from V and 3 bases from J, with 9 bases in between.

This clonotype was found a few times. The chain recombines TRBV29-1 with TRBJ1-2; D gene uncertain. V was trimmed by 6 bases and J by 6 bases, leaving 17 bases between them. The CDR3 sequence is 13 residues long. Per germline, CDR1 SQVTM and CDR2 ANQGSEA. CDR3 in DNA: TGCAGCGTCGCTACAGCTTTTCCTGATGGCTACACCTTC. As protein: CSVATAFPDGYTF. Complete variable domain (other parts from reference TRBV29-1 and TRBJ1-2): SAVISQKPSRDICQRGTSLTIQCQVDSQVTMMFWYRQQPGQSLTLIATANQGSEATYESGFVIDKFPISRPNLTFSTLTVSNMSPEDSSIYLCSVATAFPDGYTFGSGTRLTVV.

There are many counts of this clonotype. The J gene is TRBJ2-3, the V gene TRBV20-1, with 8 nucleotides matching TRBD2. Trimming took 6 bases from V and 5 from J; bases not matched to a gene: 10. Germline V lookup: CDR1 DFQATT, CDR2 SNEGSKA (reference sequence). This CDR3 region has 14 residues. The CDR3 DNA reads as TGCAGTGCGAGTGAACGGGGGGGCGGAGATACGCAGTATTTT. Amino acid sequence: CSASERGGGDTQYF.

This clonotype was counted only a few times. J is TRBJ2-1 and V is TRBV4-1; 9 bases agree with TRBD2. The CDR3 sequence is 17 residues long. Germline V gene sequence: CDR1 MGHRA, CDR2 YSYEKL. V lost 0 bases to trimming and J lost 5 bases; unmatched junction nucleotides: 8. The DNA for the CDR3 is TGCGCCAGCAGCCAAGAAGCAGCTAGCGGGGACGACAATGAGCAGTTCTTC. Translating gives CASSQEAASGDDNEQFF.

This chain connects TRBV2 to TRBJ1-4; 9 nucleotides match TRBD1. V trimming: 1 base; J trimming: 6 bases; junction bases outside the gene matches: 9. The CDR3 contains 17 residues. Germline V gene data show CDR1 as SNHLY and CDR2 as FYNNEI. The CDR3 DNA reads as TGTGCCAGCAGTGAAGGCGGGACAGGGACCTGGGATGAAAAACTGTTTTTT. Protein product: CASSEGGTGTWDEKLFF.